The 19 T cell receptor beta chains listed next were all sequenced from one sample in a study of T cell responses to AZD1222 COVID-19 vaccine. Generated by immunoSEQ multiplex PCR, the TCRdb table keeps only in-frame clones and is missing some. The sample includes 93,000 or so clones, roughly 89% seen only once; the top ten take roughly 42%. Source: peripheral blood, taken on day 0 of AZD1222 vaccination. The receptors derive from an adult in good health.

This chain connects TRBV4-1 to TRBJ2-2; TRBD1 might be the D (7 bases). Trimming removed 3 bases at V and 6 bases at J, with 14 bases between. CDR3 length equals 15 residues. Germline CDR1 is MGHRA and CDR2 is YSYEKL. In nucleotides, the CDR3 is TGCGCCAGCAGCCAGGGGGGACAGACCGCCGGGGAGCTGTTTTTT. It codes for CASSQGGQTAGELFF.

The CDR3 protein is CASSPVGNNEQFF. In nucleotides, the CDR3 is TGTGCCAGCAGTCCTGTGGGAAACAATGAGCAGTTCTTC. The V gene is TRBV27, the J gene TRBJ2-1; D remains ambiguous. The ends were cut back, 5 bases at V and 5 bases at J, with 10 bases in the middle. CDR1 MNHEY and CDR2 SMNVEV come from the germline V gene (reference sequence). The length of the CDR3 is 13 residues.

The chain joins TRBV21-1 to TRBJ2-3; the listed D gene, TRBD2, was not tested against the DNA. TRBV21-1 is reported as a pseudogene. The CDR3 totals 16 residues. CDR3 nucleotides: TGTGCCAGCAGCAAAGTCCGGGGTTATAGTCCAGATACGCAGTATTTT. As protein: CASSKVRGYSPDTQYF.

The V gene is TRBV5-6, the J gene TRBJ2-1, with D possibly matching TRBD1 (6 bases). CDR1 and CDR2 (germline): SGHDT, YYEEEE. The germline V and J ends were trimmed by 4 bases and 1 base, with 15 bases remaining between them. The CDR3 has 16 amino acids. CDR3: CASSGIQGASYNEQFF. CDR3 coding DNA: TGTGCCAGCAGCGGAATACAGGGAGCGTCCTACAATGAGCAGTTCTTC.

CDR3: CASSLTGNTGELFF. Here the CDR3 DNA reads TGTGCCAGCAGCTTGACAGGGAACACCGGGGAGCTGTTTTTT. The V and J genes are TRBV7-7 and TRBJ2-2, with D perhaps matching TRBD1 (6 bases). The germline V and J ends were trimmed by 3 bases and 1 base, with 6 bases remaining between them. From germline, CDR1 is SSHAT and CDR2 FNYEAQ (reference sequence). This CDR3 spans 14 amino acids.

The rearrangement links TRBV6-2 or TRBV6-3 to TRBJ1-6, with D uncertain. The CDR3 has 11 amino acids. CDR1 and CDR2 (germline): MNHEY, SVGEGT. V was trimmed by 6 bases and J by 12 bases, leaving 9 bases between them. The CDR3 here is CASSSPGPLHF. CDR3 coding DNA: TGTGCCAGCAGCTCGCCGGGACCCCTCCACTTT.

The V and J genes are TRBV18 and TRBJ2-7; possible D gene TRBD2, 6 bases. This CDR3 spans 14 amino acids. Trimming shortened V by 2 bases and J by 1 base, and 9 bases separated the two germline ends. Per the germline V gene, CDR1 is KGHSH and CDR2 is LQKENI. The CDR3 loop reads CASSPVRGSYEQYF. CDR3 DNA sequence: TGTGCCAGCTCACCAGTTCGGGGGTCCTACGAGCAGTACTTC. Using reference TRBV18 and TRBJ2-7 for the parts outside the CDR3, the full variable domain is NAGVMQNPRHLVRRRGQEARLRCSPMKGHSHVYWYRQLPEEGLKFMVYLQKENIIDESGMPKERFSAEFPKEGPSILRIQQVVRGDSAAYFCASSPVRGSYEQYFGPGTRLTVT.

The gene calls are TRBV28 and TRBJ1-3; D not resolved. The CDR3 runs 17 residues. The V end was cut by 5 bases, the J end by 0 bases, with 17 bases between. CDR1 is MDHEN, CDR2 SYDVKM, per germline. The CDR3, as DNA: TGTGCCAGCAGTACCCCCTTTGGGTCGGGCTCTGGAAACACCATATATTTT. Amino acid sequence: CASSTPFGSGSGNTIYF.

The genes are TRBV18 and TRBJ1-6; no reliable D call. The V gene lost 0 bases and the J gene lost 6 bases, with 9 bases spanning the gap. CDR1 and CDR2 from the germline V gene are KGHSH and LQKENI. The length of the CDR3 is 15 residues. The CDR3, as DNA: TGTGCCAGCTCACCACCGCTGAGCCGTAATTCACCCCTCCACTTT. Residues: CASSPPLSRNSPLHF. Full variable domain (missing parts from reference TRBV18 and TRBJ1-6): NAGVMQNPRHLVRRRGQEARLRCSPMKGHSHVYWYRQLPEEGLKFMVYLQKENIIDESGMPKERFSAEFPKEGPSILRIQQVVRGDSAAYFCASSPPLSRNSPLHFGNGTRLTVT.

The rearrangement uses TRBV10-2 and TRBJ2-7; 7 bases align to TRBD1. The ends lost 4 bases at V and 3 bases at J; junction bases unmatched: 6. Germline assignment: CDR1 WSHSY and CDR2 SAAADI. The CDR3 consists of 14 residues. The CDR3 bases are TGCGCCAGCAGTGTCCCCGGGACAGTCTACGAGCAGTACTTC. Translating it yields CASSVPGTVYEQYF.

The CDR3 DNA sequence: TGTGCCATCAGTTCCACGCTGACTAGCGGGAGGGCCGGTGAGCAGTTCTTC. This sequence encodes CAISSTLTSGRAGEQFF. The J gene is TRBJ2-1, the V gene TRBV10-3, with 14 positions matching TRBD2. Trimming removed 5 bases from V and 9 bases from J; junction bases left unmatched: 12. Germline V gene data show CDR1 as ENHRY and CDR2 as SYGVKD. CDR3 length: 17 residues.

This chain joins TRBV19 and TRBJ2-2, with no clear D. The germline V gene has CDR1 LNHDA and CDR2 SQIVND (reference sequence). Trimming pared 3 bases from V and 1 base from J, leaving 6 bases between. The CDR3 totals 14 residues. The CDR3 bases are TGTGCCAGTAGTATCCCCGTGAACACCGGGGAGCTGTTTTTT. Translation: CASSIPVNTGELFF.

This clone showed up just once. The V call is TRBV19, the J call TRBJ1-1; D remains ambiguous. Germline V gives CDR1 LNHDA, CDR2 SQIVND (reference sequence). V dropped 5 bases and J dropped 4 bases, with 11 bases sitting between them. The CDR3 runs to 13 residues. The CDR3 DNA reads as TGTGCCAGTAGTCAACGGAGTAGCACTGAAGCTTTCTTT. Translated: CASSQRSSTEAFF.

The rearrangement joins TRBV7-3 to TRBJ2-1, with 13 bases identical to TRBD2. V trimming: 4 bases; J trimming: 7 bases; junction bases outside the gene matches: 7. Per germline, CDR1 SGHTA and CDR2 FQGTGA. The CDR3 loop spans 16 amino acids. The CDR3 sequence: CASSYELAGGRNEQFF. The CDR3 DNA sequence: TGTGCCAGCAGCTACGAACTAGCGGGAGGGCGGAATGAGCAGTTCTTC.

This chain links TRBV14 with TRBJ2-7; 8 bases map to TRBD2. CDR3 length: 16 residues. The germline gives CDR1 SGHDN, CDR2 FVKESK. The junction had 11 bases not matched to a gene; V was cut back by 3 bases and J by 4 bases. CDR3 coding DNA: TGTGCCAGCAGCCAGCTCACGACTAGCGCCATTTACGAGCAGTACTTC. This codes for CASSQLTTSAIYEQYF.

The sample holds one count of this clone. The rearrangement joins TRBV6-1 to TRBJ2-7; 7 bases align to TRBD2. With V trimmed by 1 base and J by 3 bases, 6 bases remained unmatched. From germline, CDR1 is MNHNS and CDR2 SASEGT. The CDR3 has 15 amino acids. The CDR3 DNA reads as TGTGCCAGCAGTGAAGGGGCGGGAGCATTCTACGAGCAGTACTTC. Its translation is CASSEGAGAFYEQYF.

This clone was observed a few times. J is TRBJ1-4 and V is TRBV5-5, with D hard to call. The CDR3 is 12 residues long. V was shortened by 7 bases and J by 4 bases, with 8 bases between the two germline ends. Per the germline V gene, CDR1 is SGHKS and CDR2 is YYEKEE (reference sequence). The CDR3 DNA reads as TGTGCCAGCGGATTCCTTAATGAAAAACTGTTTTTT. Translation gives CASGFLNEKLFF.

The V and J genes are TRBV5-1 and TRBJ2-5; 10 bases line up with TRBD2. Germline V gene sequence: CDR1 SGHRS, CDR2 YFSETQ. This CDR3 is 18 amino acids long. J was trimmed by 0 bases and V by 4 bases; bases with no gene match: 12. CDR3 DNA: TGCGCCAGCAGCATCTCCTCGGGAGCGGGAGGGAACCAAGAGACCCAGTACTTC. Translation gives CASSISSGAGGNQETQYF.

V usage is TRBV10-2 and J usage is TRBJ2-5; D is undetermined. V was shortened by 0 bases and J by 3 bases, with 8 bases between the two germline ends. The CDR3 covers 14 residues. The germline CDR1 and CDR2 sequences are WSHSY and SAAADI. The CDR3 sequence is CASSESLQKETQYF. CDR3 DNA: TGCGCCAGCAGTGAGTCGTTACAGAAAGAGACCCAGTACTTC.